Reported below is one T cell receptor (beta chain). Assay: immunoSEQ multiplex PCR; the TCRdb copy retains only in-frame clones and omits some. This table holds some 530,000 clones, around 85% found once. After removal of 7 bases from V and 1 base from J, the junction contained 9 bases not matched to a gene. The CDR3 covers 15 residues. CDR1 is SNHLY and CDR2 is FYNNEI in the germline V gene. This specimen comes from a study of blood T cell repertoires in COVID-19. Sequencing was carried out using peripheral blood. The origin of this receptor is a human donor in a cohort sampled during active COVID-19. V is TRBV2 and J is TRBJ2-7, with TRBD2 matching over 8 bases. This chain's CDR3 is CASKISSGLSYEQYF. For the CDR3, the DNA is TGTGCCAGCAAGATCTCTAGCGGGTTATCCTACGAGCAGTACTTC.